These 27 T cell receptor beta chains originate from one sample sequenced in a study of blood T cell repertoires in COVID-19. Clones were read by immunoSEQ multiplex PCR, and TCRdb kept only the in-frame ones, dropping some. The top ten hold 9.5% to 15% of the sample, which has around 70,000 clones, 80% seen once. Sequenced material: peripheral blood. The receptors were gathered from a man between 50 and 59 years old with COVID-19, enrolled during active disease.

The chain recombines TRBV6-5 with TRBJ2-2; TRBD1 matches 10 bases. The V gene's germline CDR1 is MNHEY and CDR2 SVGAGI. J lost 5 bases, V lost 7 bases, and 7 bases had no gene match. CDR3 length: 15 residues. The CDR3 nucleotides read TGTGCCAGCACCCTAGGACAGGGGGAAACCGGGGAGCTGTTTTTT. This sequence encodes CASTLGQGETGELFF.

This clone has just a few counts. The J gene is TRBJ2-7, the V gene TRBV4-2, with 11 bases matching TRBD2. The germline V gene encodes CDR1 LGHNA and CDR2 YNFKEQ. The CDR3 length is 16 residues. V was clipped by 5 bases and J by 5 bases; unmatched bases: 11. CDR3 in DNA: TGTGCCAGCAGCTCCTCCATAGCGGGAGGGCCTGACGAGCAGTACTTC. Its protein is CASSSSIAGGPDEQYF.

The table lists this clone with a count of one. The rearrangement joins TRBV19 to TRBJ2-3; 7 bases map to TRBD1. V gave up 6 bases and J gave up 0 bases; unmatched junction bases: 6. Germline-derived CDR1 and CDR2 are LNHDA and SQIVND (reference sequence). CDR3 length: 15 residues. For the CDR3, the DNA is TGTGCCAGTAGACGGGACAGCCGTAGCACAGATACGCAGTATTTT. Translated, it gives CASRRDSRSTDTQYF.

The chain uses TRBV30 and TRBJ1-4; D ambiguous. CDR3 length: 11 residues. In germline, CDR1 is GTSNPN, CDR2 SVGIG (reference sequence). V lost 3 bases, J lost 6 bases, and 5 bases lay in between. CDR3 coding DNA: TGTGCCTGGAGCGACTATGAAAAACTGTTTTTT. This gives the protein CAWSDYEKLFF. Looking up the rest from reference TRBV30 and TRBJ1-4 gives the full variable domain: SQTIHQWPATLVQPVGSPLSLECTVEGTSNPNLYWYRQAAGRGLQLLFYSVGIGQISSEVPQNLSASRPQDRQFILSSKKLLLSDSGFYLCAWSDYEKLFFGSGTQLSVL.

The rearrangement joins TRBV28 to TRBJ2-7; TRBD2 agrees at 13 bases. The CDR3 loop spans 14 amino acids. The J segment lost 3 bases and the V segment lost 6 bases, leaving 2 bases of the junction unmatched. Germline V CDR1 and CDR2: MDHEN, SYDVKM. In nucleotides, the CDR3 is TGTGCCAGCAGACTAGCGGGGGGGTTCTACGAGCAGTACTTC. Amino acids: CASRLAGGFYEQYF.

The CDR3 DNA sequence: TGCGCCAGCAGCTTGGAGGGACTTGACTACGAGCAGTACTTC. It encodes CASSLEGLDYEQYF. This rearrangement joins TRBV5-1 to TRBJ2-7, with D possibly matching TRBD2 (6 bases). Germline CDR1 and CDR2: SGHRS and YFSETQ. The CDR3 contains 14 residues. Trimming pared 0 bases from V and 3 bases from J, leaving 10 bases between.

The chain joins TRBV7-3 to TRBJ2-7, with 7 bases that match TRBD1. Trimming took 2 bases from V and 0 from J; bases not matched to a gene: 4. The germline V gene has CDR1 SGHTA and CDR2 FQGTGA. This CDR3 spans 15 amino acids. The CDR3 bases are TGTGCCAGCAGCTTAGAGGGGGACAGCTCCTACGAGCAGTACTTC. Translation gives CASSLEGDSSYEQYF.

This clone was found a few times. This rearrangement joins TRBV19 to TRBJ2-5, with TRBD2 matching over 13 bases. CDR1 is LNHDA, CDR2 SQIVND, per germline (reference sequence). The V segment lost 5 bases and the J segment 1 base; nucleotides outside the gene matches: 19. The CDR3 contains 21 residues. The DNA for the CDR3 is TGTGCCAGTAGTTTAACTAGCGGGAGGGCCGGATCGTCGGCGACCCAAGAGACCCAGTACTTC. Residues: CASSLTSGRAGSSATQETQYF.

Only a few counts were recorded for this clone. The V and J genes are TRBV5-1 and TRBJ2-1; 9 bases fit TRBD1. V lost 4 bases and J lost 2; bases outside the gene matches: 7. The CDR3 covers 16 residues. Germline V lookup: CDR1 SGHRS, CDR2 YFSETQ. CDR3 DNA sequence: TGCGCCAGCAGCCCCTACCGGGACAGGGCCTACAATGAGCAGTTCTTC. This sequence encodes CASSPYRDRAYNEQFF.

The chain uses TRBV6-5 and TRBJ1-1; the D gene is possibly TRBD1 (5 bases). V was trimmed by 8 bases and J by 4 bases, leaving 14 bases between them. CDR1 MNHEY and CDR2 SVGAGI come from the germline V gene. The CDR3 sequence is 13 residues long. The CDR3 here is CASWRGEGTEAFF. The CDR3 DNA sequence: TGTGCCAGCTGGCGAGGGGAGGGCACTGAAGCTTTCTTT.

Only one count was recorded for this clone. The chain couples TRBV3-1 (or the pseudogene TRBV3-2) to TRBJ2-1, with 7 bases identical to TRBD2. With 3 bases clipped from V and 6 bases from J, the junction kept 5 bases outside the gene matches. Germline CDR1 LGHDT, CDR2 YNNKEL (reference sequence). This CDR3 is 14 amino acids long. In DNA, the CDR3 is TGTGCCAGCAGCCATCGCGGGAGTCCCAATGAGCAGTTCTTC. Residues: CASSHRGSPNEQFF.

This clone has only a few counts. This chain links TRBV27 with TRBJ2-7; 9 positions match TRBD2. The germline V gene encodes CDR1 MNHEY and CDR2 SMNVEV (reference sequence). The junction had 5 bases not matched to a gene; V was cut back by 2 bases and J by 0 bases. The CDR3 consists of 16 residues. The CDR3 loop reads CASSLRGRVGSYEQYF. Here the CDR3 DNA reads TGTGCCAGCAGTTTACGCGGGAGGGTAGGCTCCTACGAGCAGTACTTC.

V gene TRBV11-2 combines with J gene TRBJ1-1, with 9 bases that match TRBD1. With 5 bases clipped from V and 2 bases from J, the junction kept 6 bases outside the gene matches. The CDR3 consists of 15 residues. Per germline, CDR1 SGHAT and CDR2 FQNNGV. The CDR3 reads CASSRTGAFNTEAFF. The CDR3 DNA reads TGTGCCAGCAGCCGGACAGGGGCGTTCAACACTGAAGCTTTCTTT.

The V gene is TRBV29-1, the J gene TRBJ2-1; no reliable D call. Germline loops: CDR1 SQVTM, CDR2 ANQGSEA. The CDR3 is made up of 12 amino acids. The V end was cut by 7 bases, the J end by 2 bases, with 9 bases between. The CDR3: CSAYLAYNEQFF. In nucleotides, the CDR3 is TGCAGCGCCTACTTGGCCTACAATGAGCAGTTCTTC.

The rearrangement links TRBV2 to TRBJ2-1; 8 nucleotides line up with TRBD1. V dropped 4 bases and J dropped 3; count of bases not matched to a gene: 11. This CDR3 spans 17 amino acids. Germline V CDR1 and CDR2: SNHLY, FYNNEI. The CDR3 nucleotides are TGTGCCAGCAGTGGAGAAATCGACAGGGGCGTCTACAATGAGCAGTTCTTC. Encoded protein: CASSGEIDRGVYNEQFF.

The V call is TRBV28, the J call TRBJ1-1, with unresolved D. Trimming cost V 10 bases and J 2 bases, with 11 bases left between them. Looked up from germline, CDR1 is MDHEN and CDR2 is SYDVKM. The CDR3 runs 12 residues. The CDR3 DNA follows: TGTGCCATAAAAAGGAGAAACACTGAAGCTTTCTTT. This gives the protein CAIKRRNTEAFF.

The genes are TRBV21-1 and TRBJ1-1; the table assigns TRBD1, which was not confirmed against the DNA. TRBV21-1 is tagged as a pseudogene. The CDR3 has 15 amino acids. CDR3 nucleotide sequence: TGTGCCAGCAGCCATCAACCCCGGGGACAGAAAAAGGCTTTCTTT. Its protein is CASSHQPRGQKKAFF.

This clone appeared many times. The rearrangement uses TRBV25-1 and TRBJ1-4, with a tentative D call TRBD1 (5 bases). The CDR3 is 15 amino acids. The germline gives CDR1 MGHDK, CDR2 SYGVNS. V lost 3 bases and J 4 bases, leaving 12 bases between the germline ends. The CDR3 protein is CASSDQGRVNEKLFF. The CDR3 coding sequence is TGTGCCAGCAGTGACCAGGGCAGGGTTAATGAAAAACTGTTTTTT.

The chain employs TRBV2 and TRBJ1-1; TRBD1 might be the D (6 bases). CDR3 length: 13 amino acids. V was shortened by 6 bases and J by 2 bases, with 10 bases between the two germline ends. The germline V gene has CDR1 SNHLY and CDR2 FYNNEI. The CDR3 loop is CASSGQRNTEAFF. CDR3 sequence (DNA): TGTGCCAGCAGCGGACAGCGAAACACTGAAGCTTTCTTT.

The chain couples TRBV28 to TRBJ2-4; D is perhaps TRBD2 (5 bases). Germline values: CDR1 MDHEN, CDR2 SYDVKM. V lost 4 bases and J 14 bases, leaving 18 bases between the germline ends. CDR3 length: 13 residues. The CDR3 is CASSSGLPSVEYF. Written as DNA, the CDR3 is TGTGCCAGCAGTTCTGGACTTCCGTCGGTTGAGTACTTC. Using reference TRBV28 and TRBJ2-4 for the parts outside the CDR3, the full variable domain is DVKVTQSSRYLVKRTGEKVFLECVQDMDHENMFWYRQDPGLGLRLIYFSYDVKMKEKGDIPEGYSVSREKKERFSLILESASTNQTSMYLCASSSGLPSVEYFGAGTRLSVL.

The V and J genes are TRBV6-5 and TRBJ1-3, with no clear D. Per the germline V gene, CDR1 is MNHEY and CDR2 is SVGAGI. This CDR3 comprises 12 residues. Deletions cut 8 bases from V and 0 bases from J, with 5 bases between. CDR3 protein: CASSNSGNTIYF. The CDR3 DNA sequence: TGTGCCAGCTCTAACTCTGGAAACACCATATATTTT.

The chain employs TRBV6-5 and TRBJ1-1; perhaps TRBD1 as D (5 bases). The length of the CDR3 is 15 residues. Trimming left V 5 bases short and J 5 bases short, with 18 bases between. Looked up from germline, CDR1 is MNHEY and CDR2 is SVGAGI. The CDR3 DNA sequence: TGTGCCAGCAGTCGCCCCGGGGGGGGTCGGACTGAAGCTTTCTTT. This encodes CASSRPGGGRTEAFF.

The chain joins TRBV29-1 to TRBJ2-1, with 9 bases aligning to TRBD2. CDR1 is SQVTM, CDR2 ANQGSEA, per germline. The V segment lost 4 bases and the J segment 6 bases; nucleotides outside the gene matches: 10. The CDR3 spans 15 residues. CDR3 loop: CSVVSGLAGPNEQFF. In DNA form, the CDR3 reads TGCAGCGTTGTGTCGGGACTAGCTGGCCCCAATGAGCAGTTCTTC.

This chain uses TRBV11-3 with TRBJ2-7; 9 positions match TRBD2. The CDR3 loop spans 14 amino acids. CDR1 and CDR2 from the germline V gene are SGHNT and YENEEA. J gave up 4 bases and V 9 bases, and 10 bases lay outside the gene matches. CDR3 region: CASLAGGSGYEQYF. CDR3 coding DNA: TGTGCCAGTCTCGCGGGGGGGAGTGGTTACGAGCAGTACTTC.

In its sample, this clone was seen a few times. This rearrangement joins TRBV6-2 or TRBV6-3 to TRBJ2-5, with D possibly TRBD2 on 5 matching bases. Trimming took off 2 bases at V and 5 bases at J, with 12 bases between the two ends. CDR1 and CDR2 from the germline V gene are MNHEY and SVGEGT. The length of the CDR3 is 14 residues. The CDR3 is CASSYVGRGETQYF. The CDR3 DNA reads as TGTGCCAGCAGTTACGTAGGGAGAGGGGAGACCCAGTACTTC.

The V gene is TRBV28, the J gene TRBJ1-1; D is ambiguous. Germline CDR1 and CDR2: MDHEN and SYDVKM. The CDR3 consists of 12 residues. V was clipped by 4 bases and J by 1 base, with 4 bases between them. For the CDR3, the DNA is TGTGCCAGCAGTTACAAGAACACTGAAGCTTTCTTT. Translating gives CASSYKNTEAFF.

The V call is TRBV4-1, the J call TRBJ1-2; TRBD1 matches at 9 bases. Germline V gives CDR1 MGHRA, CDR2 YSYEKL. This CDR3 is built from 16 residues. With 0 bases clipped from V and 2 bases from J, the junction kept 4 bases outside the gene matches. In DNA form, the CDR3 reads TGCGCCAGCAGCCAAGACGGGACAGGGATCAACTATGGCTACACCTTC. Translation gives CASSQDGTGINYGYTF.